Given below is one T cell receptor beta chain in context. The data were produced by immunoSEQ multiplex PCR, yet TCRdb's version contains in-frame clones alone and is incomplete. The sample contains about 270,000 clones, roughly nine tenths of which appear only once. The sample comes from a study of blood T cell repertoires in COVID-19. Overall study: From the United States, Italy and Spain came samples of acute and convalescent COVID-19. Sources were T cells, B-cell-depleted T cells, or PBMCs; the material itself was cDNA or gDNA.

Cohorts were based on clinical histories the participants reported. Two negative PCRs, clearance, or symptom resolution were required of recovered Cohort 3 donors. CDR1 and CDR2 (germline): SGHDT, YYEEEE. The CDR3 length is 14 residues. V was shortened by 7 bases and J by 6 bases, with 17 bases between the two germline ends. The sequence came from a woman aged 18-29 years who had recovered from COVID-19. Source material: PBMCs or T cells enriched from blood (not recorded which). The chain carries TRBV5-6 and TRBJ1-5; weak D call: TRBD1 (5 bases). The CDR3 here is CASALGGNSQPQHF. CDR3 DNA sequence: TGTGCCAGCGCCCTGGGGGGAAACAGTCAGCCCCAGCATTTT.